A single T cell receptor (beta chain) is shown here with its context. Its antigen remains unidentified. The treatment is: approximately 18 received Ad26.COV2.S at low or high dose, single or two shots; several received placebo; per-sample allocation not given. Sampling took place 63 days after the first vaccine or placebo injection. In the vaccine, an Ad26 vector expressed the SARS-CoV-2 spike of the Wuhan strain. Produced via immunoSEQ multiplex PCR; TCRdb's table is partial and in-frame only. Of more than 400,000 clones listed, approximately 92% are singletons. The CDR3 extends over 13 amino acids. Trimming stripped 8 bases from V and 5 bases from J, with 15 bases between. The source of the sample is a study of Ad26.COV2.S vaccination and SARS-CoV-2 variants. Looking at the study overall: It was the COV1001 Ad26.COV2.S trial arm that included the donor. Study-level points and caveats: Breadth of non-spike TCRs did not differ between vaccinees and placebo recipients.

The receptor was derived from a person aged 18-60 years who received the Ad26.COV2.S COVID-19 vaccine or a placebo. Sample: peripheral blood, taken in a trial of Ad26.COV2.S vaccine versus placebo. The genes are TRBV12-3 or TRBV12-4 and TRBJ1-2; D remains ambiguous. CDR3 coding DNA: TGTGCCAGCGGTGGGCGACGGGGTTATGGCTACACCTTC. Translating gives CASGGRRGYGYTF.